The present T cell receptor beta chain was sequenced within a study of blood T cell repertoires in COVID-19. Sequenced by immunoSEQ multiplex PCR; TCRdb stores in-frame clones only, minus some. There are 200,000 to 250,000 clones in the sample; just over 85% occur only once, and approximately 2.1% lies in the top ten. Germline V gene data show CDR1 as LNHDA and CDR2 as SQIVND (reference sequence). The CDR3 is 15 residues long. V was pared by 6 bases and J by 5 bases, with 9 bases of the junction left unmatched. The V gene is TRBV19, the J gene TRBJ1-5, with TRBD1 matching 8 bases. Material: peripheral blood. This clonotype was sampled from a man between 25 and 39 years old who had recovered from COVID-19. The CDR3 DNA reads as TGTGCCAGTAGGGTCACAGGGGGAGATTATCAGCCCCAGCATTTT. This codes for CASRVTGGDYQPQHF.